This TCR beta chain is drawn from a study of graft-versus-host responses after intestinal transplantation listed by TCRdb under 2021. Regarding the complete study: Recipients received multivisceral, liver-intestinal, or isolated intestinal transplants. Anti-thymocyte globulin induction was given to all recipients, followed by maintenance tacrolimus and steroids for around three years. After intestinal transplantation, graft-versus-host and host-versus-graft alloreactive T cell clones were followed in the graft, circulation and bone marrow using bulk TCR-beta CDR3 sequencing. To identify alloreactive clones, pre-transplant mixed lymphocyte reaction products were sequenced and compared with unstimulated pre-transplant donor and recipient T cells. The cohort enrolled under 30 intestinal transplant recipients, one of whom was a retransplant, and 3 patients without pretransplant specimens were excluded. Donor T cell macrochimerism was defined as a peak of at least 4% donor T cells among recipient peripheral blood mononuclear cells. Rather than being sequenced by the commercial service, samples from a few later patients were sequenced in-house on an Illumina MiSeq and processed with MiXCR. General study outcomes and caveats: The conclusions were limited by the relatively low number and heterogeneity of the intestinal transplant patients. Early after transplant, peak levels of circulating GvH clones were associated with declines in HvG clones. GvH clones were detected in recipient bone marrow, and some of these GvH clones were observed earlier in ileal mucosa or blood, consistent with an intestinal mucosal origin. In patients with donor T cell macrochimerism, the allografts had high GvH to HvG T cell clonal ratios.

Libraries were constructed by the immunoSEQ multiplex PCR assay. For most patients, genomic DNA was isolated using the Qiagen DNeasy Blood and Tissue Kit and was shipped frozen to Adaptive Biotechnologies for TCR sequencing. Adaptive Biotechnologies carried out high-throughput TCR-beta CDR3 sequencing of genomic DNA for most patients. In the original analysis: TCR sequencing data were retrieved from Adaptive's ImmunoSEQ software for 15 to 20 patients, whereas a few other patients were processed with MiXCR and VDJtools. To correct CD4 versus CD8 sorting errors, sequences present in both subsets at a frequency ratio below 5:1 were removed. CDR3 nucleotide sequences shared between donor and recipient were removed because the origin of such sequences could not be assigned. At least 2-fold expansion over unstimulated cells and a minimum CFSE-low frequency of 0.002% (template counts) or 0.001% (read counts) were required for clones to be classified as alloreactive. Clones were considered mappable if detected in sequenced pre-transplant spleen, lymph node, or MLR CFSE-low populations of the donor or recipient. The cumulative frequency of alloreactive clones was calculated as a percentage of all sequences, weighted by copy number. TCRdb's version of the immuneACCESS table is confined to in-frame rearrangements and falls short of the full clone set. An unresolved V gene accounts for under half of the shortfall where checked; the remainder is of unknown origin. That table gives V, J and clone size, and the DNA gave D and trimming. This sample gives under 150,000 clones in total; roughly 96% of them show up just once. Roughly 3% of the sample lies in the top ten.

Reading from cysteine to phenylalanine, the CDR3 counts 15 amino acids. The only DNA kept is the CDR3, 45 bases in frame from the first base. CDR1 LNHNV and CDR2 YYDKDF are derived from the germline V gene (reference sequence). Germline trimming: 0 bases from V, 5 bases from J; junction bases outside gene matches: 3. With respect to this clone: What antigen it recognizes has not been identified. Base quality data are lacking; no much larger clone is found one base away.

This specimen's time point label, per the study, means: cells obtained before transplantation from donor or recipient. CD3+CD4+ and CD3+CD8+ populations were FACS-sorted from unstimulated pre-transplant donor and recipient cells taken from spleen or lymph nodes. The source was unstimulated CD8+ T cells sorted from spleen or lymph node cells, collected before intestinal transplant. This receptor was taken from a human donor who received an intestinal transplant. Rearrangement joined TRBV15 to TRBJ2-5, with 10 middle bases fitting TRBD2. At the DNA level, the sequence is TGTGCCACCAGCAGAGAACGTAGCGGGAGGGAGACCCAGTACTTC. This yields the protein CATSRERSGRETQYF.